Listed below are T cell receptor beta chains from one sample, sequenced in a study of shared T cell receptors in the human thymus. The data were produced by immunoSEQ multiplex PCR, yet TCRdb's version contains in-frame clones alone and is incomplete. The sample includes 640,000 or so clones, approximately 87% of them seen just once. These same records also appear under a second study, on human thymus T cells.

What was sequenced was thymocytes. The receptors come from a boy less than two years old with a congenital heart defect. Both conserved end residues are part of each CDR3. The D gene is left open where the match is weak. Only some rows state a clone size, as once, few, many or a class for expanded clones.

J,V,size,D,DNA,CDR3
TRBJ2-2,TRBV18,-,-,TGTGCCAGCTCCCTGGCTAGTCACACCGGGGAGCTGTTTTTT,CASSLASHTGELFF
TRBJ2-3,TRBV18,-,-,TGTGCCAGCTCACCCGAGGAGGGCAGGTTGCAGTATTTT,CASSPEEGRLQYF
TRBJ1-1,TRBV28,few,-,TGTGCCAGCAGCCAAGGTGGCCTTAAGGTTCGGGTCACTGAAGCTTTCTTT,CASSQGGLKVRVTEAFF
TRBJ2-2,TRBV5-1,-,-,TGCGCCAGCAGCTTGCTTTCTGGGGAGCTGTTTTTT,CASSLLSGELFF
TRBJ1-5,TRBV15,-,TRBD1,TGTGCCACCAGCAGAGATGGACAGGTTTCCAATCAGCCCCAGCATTTT,CATSRDGQVSNQPQHF
TRBJ2-7,TRBV28,-,-,TGTGCCAGCAGTTTCCCCCAACCGGGTCTCTACGAGCAGTACTTC,CASSFPQPGLYEQYF
TRBJ2-1,TRBV5-4,-,-,TGTGCCAGCGGGTTCCCAGGGGTGTGGGATGAGCAGTTCTTC,CASGFPGVWDEQFF
TRBJ1-6,TRBV6-7,once,-,TGTGCTTTCATCGGACAGTATAATTCACCCCTCCACTTT,CAFIGQYNSPLHF
TRBJ1-4,TRBV25-1,few,TRBD1,TGTGCCAGCAGTGCATTCCGGACAGGGATTTATGAAAAACTGTTTTTT,CASSAFRTGIYEKLFF
TRBJ2-7,TRBV29-1,-,-,TGCAGCGTTGCCAAACCGCCGACAGGCTCTGCCTACGAGCAGTACTTC,CSVAKPPTGSAYEQYF
TRBJ2-7,TRBV7-2,-,TRBD1,TGTGCCAGCAGCTTACCGTTGGACAGGGGCGCTTACTACGAGCAGTACTTC,CASSLPLDRGAYYEQYF
TRBJ2-1,TRBV29-1,once,TRBD2,TGCAGCGTTGTCCCTAGCGGGAGTTTCGACTTCTACTACAATGAGCAGTTCTTC,CSVVPSGSFDFYYNEQFF
TRBJ1-1,TRBV19,few,TRBD1,TGTGCCAGTAGAACAAGACAGGGAATGAACACTGAAGCTTTCTTT,CASRTRQGMNTEAFF
TRBJ2-3,TRBV4-1,-,-,TGCGCCAGCAGCCAACCGGGGGATACGCAGTATTTT,CASSQPGDTQYF
TRBJ2-3,TRBV9,-,TRBD2,TGTGCCAGCAGCGTAGGGCTAGCGGGGGGGCTGAGCACAGATACGCAGTATTTT,CASSVGLAGGLSTDTQYF
TRBJ1-1,TRBV6-4,-,-,TGTGCCAGCAGTCAAACAGGGTTGAACACTGAAGCTTTCTTT,CASSQTGLNTEAFF
TRBJ1-5,TRBV27,-,-,TGTGCCAGCGGAATAGGCCGGGACAATAATCAGCCCCAGCATTTT,CASGIGRDNNQPQHF
TRBJ2-7,TRBV4-3,-,-,TGCGCCAGCAGCCAAGATACGCCAGGGCCCTACGAGCAGTACTTC,CASSQDTPGPYEQYF
TRBJ1-5,TRBV15,-,-,TGTGCCACCAGCCAGGGAGGGCGTACCAATCAGCCCCAGCATTTT,CATSQGGRTNQPQHF
TRBJ2-3,TRBV4-2,-,TRBD2,TGTGCCAGCAGCCAAGATAGGACGGGGGGACCCCAGTTAGCAGATACGCAGTATTTT,CASSQDRTGGPQLADTQYF
TRBJ1-4,TRBV11-2,-,TRBD1,TGTGCCAGCAGCCGACGACAGGGAGGTGAAAAACTGTTTTTT,CASSRRQGGEKLFF
TRBJ1-6,TRBV25-1,-,-,TGTGCCAGCAGTGCTGACAAGTCTTCACCCCTCCACTTT,CASSADKSSPLHF
TRBJ2-6,TRBV9,-,TRBD1,TGTGCCAGCAGCGTAGGGGACAGGGTAAGGGCGGGACCCTCTGGGGCCAACGTCCTGACTTTC,CASSVGDRVRAGPSGANVLTF
TRBJ1-1,TRBV29-1,-,TRBD1,TGCAGCGTTGAAGATCGGAGGGACAGGGTGGCCACTGAAGCTTTCTTT,CSVEDRRDRVATEAFF
TRBJ2-1,TRBV6-5,-,-,TGTGCCAGCACTCCCGGGACACAAAAAGGCAATGAGCAGTTCTTC,CASTPGTQKGNEQFF
TRBJ2-2,TRBV14,-,TRBD2,TGTGCCAGCAGCCAAGTGGGGACTAGCGGGAGGGCCGCGAACACCGGGGAGCTGTTTTTT,CASSQVGTSGRAANTGELFF
TRBJ2-1,TRBV13,-,-,TGTGCCAGCAGCTTAGGCCGAGGGCCTAGCTCCTACAATGAGCAGTTCTTC,CASSLGRGPSSYNEQFF
TRBJ2-3,TRBV27,once,TRBD1,TGTGCCAGCAGTTTACTACGGGACAGCCGCACTGATACGCAGTATTTT,CASSLLRDSRTDTQYF
TRBJ1-4,TRBV29-1,-,TRBD1,TGCAGCGTTGGACAGGGCCCTAACTTTGAAAAACTGTTTTTT,CSVGQGPNFEKLFF
TRBJ2-7,TRBV4-1,-,TRBD1,TGCGCCAGCAGCCAAGTGATCCCCCGGGACAGGGGTTTACTGAGGTACGAGCAGTACTTC,CASSQVIPRDRGLLRYEQYF
TRBJ2-5,TRBV5-1,-,-,TGCGCCAGCAGCTTGGATCAGGGCCTCGCACGAGAGACCCAGTACTTC,CASSLDQGLARETQYF
TRBJ2-7,TRBV7-8,-,-,TGTGCCAACCATCCAGGCCCCGAAACAAGATCACCCCGCTACGAGCAGTACTTC,CANHPGPETRSPRYEQYF
TRBJ2-3,TRBV29-1,-,-,TGCAGCGTTGGACCCTTGCTCGGGACTAGCACAGATACGCAGTATTTT,CSVGPLLGTSTDTQYF
TRBJ1-5,TRBV2,once,-,TGTGCCAGCAGTCCTCAGGGAATCGGCAATCAGCCCCAGCATTTT,CASSPQGIGNQPQHF
TRBJ2-4,TRBV6-1,-,-,TGTGCCAGCAGTGGAACTACCGGGACAGAGGGGGGAAACATTCAGTACTTC,CASSGTTGTEGGNIQYF
TRBJ1-4,TRBV7-9,-,-,TGTGCCAGCAGCTTAGTCGGGGAGACGGTGGGCGCTAATGAAAAACTGTTTTTT,CASSLVGETVGANEKLFF
TRBJ1-6,TRBV4-1,few,-,TGCGCCAGCAGCCAAGATCGGGGAGATAATTCACCCCTCCACTTT,CASSQDRGDNSPLHF
TRBJ2-3,TRBV28,-,TRBD2,TGTGCCACCGAGCGGGGTTCCCTCACAGATACGCAGTATTTT,CATERGSLTDTQYF
TRBJ1-2,TRBV9,-,-,TGTGCCAGCAGCGTAGATAGGGGGGGCAGCCTAGATTCCTATGGCTACACCTTC,CASSVDRGGSLDSYGYTF
TRBJ1-1,TRBV28,-,-,TGTGCCAGCACCGCAGGGTTGAGGGCTTTCTTT,CASTAGLRAFF
TRBJ2-7,TRBV2,once,TRBD2,TGTGCCAGCAGTAAGGGACTAGGGAACTACGAGCAGTACTTC,CASSKGLGNYEQYF
TRBJ2-7,TRBV6-1,-,TRBD2,TGTGCCAGCAGTGAAACAGTGAAGGGGGTTTTCCTAGCGGGACCGAGAGATCCACACTACGAGCAGTACTTC,CASSETVKGVFLAGPRDPHYEQYF
TRBJ2-1,TRBV11-2,-,TRBD2,TGTGCCAGCAGCCCGGGGACGCTTAGAGGGGACTACACCTACAATGAGCAGTTCTTC,CASSPGTLRGDYTYNEQFF
TRBJ2-3,TRBV7-3,-,TRBD2,TGTGCCAGCAGATCGAGCCCGGGACTACGAACAGATACGCAGTATTTT,CASRSSPGLRTDTQYF
TRBJ2-3,TRBV7-8,-,TRBD1,TGTGCCAGCAGCTTCCCCGCATCGACAGGGGACGATGCTCGGACGCAGTATTTT,CASSFPASTGDDARTQYF
TRBJ2-7,TRBV5-4,-,-,TGTGCCAGCAGCGCGCCGGGGGAGCTGTCGGGCCACGAGCAGTACTTC,CASSAPGELSGHEQYF
TRBJ2-7,TRBV7-9,-,TRBD1,TGTGCCAGCAGCGCCAGGGACAGGGAGGATCGGGCTTACGAGCAGTACTTC,CASSARDREDRAYEQYF
TRBJ2-7,TRBV6-1,-,-,TGTGCCAGCATAGGGCCAGGGGTGGTCCACGAGCAGTACTTC,CASIGPGVVHEQYF
TRBJ1-5,TRBV30,-,TRBD1,TGTGCCTGGAGGGGACAGGTAGAAGGTCAGCCCCAGCATTTT,CAWRGQVEGQPQHF
TRBJ1-1,TRBV6-5,-,-,TGTGCCAGCGGGCCGGAAAGACCGAACACTGAAGCTTTCTTT,CASGPERPNTEAFF
TRBJ2-7,TRBV6-1,-,-,TGTGCCAGCAGTGCGACAGTGCACCTCCACGAGCAGTACTTC,CASSATVHLHEQYF